This entry lists 29 T cell receptor beta chains sequenced from one sample in a study of T-cell reconstitution after alpha-beta-depleted transplantation in children (dated by TCRdb to the mid-2010s). Preparation of the library involved PCR. Reads for this sample came from an Illumina HiSeq 2500. TCR library preparation used molecular barcoding, with unique molecular identifiers applied to normalize quantification of the TCRbeta repertoire. The public reads were reanalyzed by TCRdb: fastp trimming at Q25, MiXCR alignment, in-frame beta chains only. Each CDR3 protein appears once, grouped with its most common genes and DNA. This sample is represented by approximately 400,000 distinct CDR3 sequences; roughly 11% of them were singletons. The ten largest make up 4.5% to 6% of the sample. Source: PBMCs from the stem cell graft donor, taken from the stem cell graft. These receptors originate from a human donor who donated a stem cell graft to a child with acute myeloid leukemia.

There are a few counts of this clonotype. V gene TRBV27 combines with J gene TRBJ2-4; no reliable D call. Per the germline V gene, CDR1 is MNHEY and CDR2 is SMNVEV (reference sequence). Trimming shortened V by 5 bases and J by 0 bases, and 14 bases separated the two germline ends. The CDR3 spans 16 residues. The chain's CDR3 is CASSTLEARAKNIQYF. The CDR3 coding sequence is TGTGCCAGCAGTACCCTCGAGGCGAGAGCCAAAAACATTCAGTACTTC.

The genes are TRBV5-6 and TRBJ2-2; tentative D call: TRBD1 (6 bases). CDR3 length equals 16 residues. Germline V gene data show CDR1 as SGHDT and CDR2 as YYEEEE. V lost 5 bases and J 4 bases, leaving 18 bases between the germline ends. In nucleotides, the CDR3 is TGTGCCAGCAGGCGGACCTCAGGGGCTGGCACCGGGGAGCTGTTTTTT. Residues: CASRRTSGAGTGELFF.

In this sample, this clonotype turned up a few times. J is TRBJ2-5 and V is TRBV10-3; no firm D call. This CDR3 is built from 12 residues. The V gene lost 5 bases and the J gene lost 5 bases, with 9 bases spanning the gap. CDR1 is ENHRY and CDR2 is SYGVKD in the germline V gene. The CDR3 bases are TGTGCCATCAGTACGGTTGGTGAGACCCAGTACTTC. Amino acid sequence: CAISTVGETQYF.

There are many counts of this clonotype. The V call is TRBV21-1, the J call TRBJ2-4; TRBD1, the D gene given by the table, was not confirmed from the DNA. TRBV21-1 is given as a pseudogene. The CDR3 contains 14 residues. The CDR3 protein is CASSARQGPYIQYF. DNA for the CDR3: TGTGCCAGCAGCGCCCGACAGGGGCCCTACATTCAGTACTTC.

Worth noting for this clonotype: Mismatch with germline at one junction end may stem from a read error. J is TRBJ1-2 and V is TRBV20-1; tentative D call: TRBD1 (5 bases). CDR3 size: 13 residues. Per germline, CDR1 DFQATT and CDR2 SNEGSKA (reference sequence). Here the CDR3 reads CSASGGTNSGYTF. DNA of the CDR3: TGCAGTGCTAGTGGCGGGACTAACTCTGGCTACACCTTC.

The sample holds a few counts of this clonotype. The genes are TRBV20-1 and TRBJ2-3; TRBD2 might be the D (5 bases). CDR1 is DFQATT, CDR2 SNEGSKA, per germline (reference sequence). The CDR3 has 13 amino acids. V shed 6 bases and J shed 4 bases, with 14 bases lying between them. The CDR3 here is CSAHTRVADTQYF. The CDR3 DNA reads as TGCAGTGCGCATACTAGGGTCGCAGATACGCAGTATTTT.

This clonotype was recorded a few times. The chain is built from TRBV15 and TRBJ2-6; D gene unclear. CDR3 length: 18 amino acids. The V gene lost 0 bases and the J gene lost 0 bases, with 12 bases spanning the gap. From germline, CDR1 is LNHNV and CDR2 YYDKDF (reference sequence). The CDR3 region is CATSRDWPSSSGANVLTF. In DNA form, the CDR3 reads TGTGCCACCAGCAGAGATTGGCCCTCTTCCTCTGGGGCCAACGTCCTGACTTTC. Looking up the rest from reference TRBV15 and TRBJ2-6 gives the full variable domain: DAMVIQNPRYQVTQFGKPVTLSCSQTLNHNVMYWYQQKSSQAPKLLFHYYDKDFNNEADTPDNFQSRRPNTSFCFLDIRSPGLGDTAMYLCATSRDWPSSSGANVLTFGAGSRLTVL.

The rearrangement joins TRBV7-9 to TRBJ2-1, with a possible D match to TRBD2 (6 bases). Germline loops: CDR1 SEHNR, CDR2 FQNEAQ (reference sequence). This CDR3 spans 12 amino acids. The ends were cut back, 5 bases at V and 15 bases at J, with 17 bases in the middle. The CDR3 loop reads CASSDAGRVWFF. In DNA form, the CDR3 reads TGTGCCAGCAGCGATGCGGGGCGGGTGTGGTTCTTC.

This clonotype was counted only a few times. This chain joins TRBV5-1 and TRBJ1-6, with TRBD1 matching 8 bases. V gave up 5 bases and J gave up 5 bases; unmatched junction bases: 3. The germline gives CDR1 SGHRS, CDR2 YFSETQ. The CDR3 covers 14 residues. Written as DNA, the CDR3 is TGCGCCAGCAGGCCGGGACAGGATAATTCACCCCTCCACTTT. It translates to CASRPGQDNSPLHF.

The rearrangement uses TRBV5-8 and TRBJ2-2; 7 bases map to TRBD2. The germline V gene encodes CDR1 SGHTS and CDR2 YDEGEE. The ends lost 3 bases at V and 4 bases at J; junction bases unmatched: 12. CDR3 length: 17 residues. The CDR3 bases are TGTGCCAGCAGCTCCACCCCGGGTAGCGGGTTCACCGGGGAGCTGTTTTTT. Amino acid sequence: CASSSTPGSGFTGELFF.

In the case of this clonotype: This could be a read error, since a much larger clone is one nucleotide away. The rearrangement links TRBV5-1 to TRBJ2-5, with D uncertain. Germline CDR1 is SGHRS and CDR2 is YFSETQ. The CDR3 is 13 residues long. The CDR3 DNA reads as TGCGCCAGCAGCGGCACTACCCAAGAGGCCCAGTACTTC. Amino acid sequence: CASSGTTQEAQYF.

This clonotype showed up just a few times. In DNA, the CDR3 is TGTGCCAGTAGTATGGATAGGGGACAGCAGAGCAATCAGCCCCAGCATTTT. Protein: CASSMDRGQQSNQPQHF. This sequence joins TRBV19 and TRBJ1-5; 7 positions match TRBD1. CDR1 and CDR2 (germline): LNHDA, SQIVND (reference sequence). CDR3 length: 17 amino acids. Unmatched junction bases numbered 9, after V lost 3 bases and J lost 1 base.

The chain recombines TRBV29-1 with TRBJ2-5; 7 bases map to TRBD1. Unmatched junction bases numbered 9, after V lost 7 bases and J lost 7 bases. The CDR3 extends over 12 amino acids. CDR1 is SQVTM, CDR2 ANQGSEA, per germline. The CDR3 loop reads CSDRGMAGTQYF. The CDR3 DNA follows: TGCAGCGACAGGGGAATGGCGGGGACCCAGTACTTC.

This chain uses TRBV6-1 with TRBJ1-5; TRBD1 aligns across 7 bases. Germline V gene sequence: CDR1 MNHNS, CDR2 SASEGT. V gave up 6 bases and J gave up 6 bases; unmatched junction bases: 11. There are 15 residues in the CDR3. For the CDR3, the DNA is TGTGCCAGCAGGGGTGCAGGGGGTCTAGTTCAGCCCCAGCATTTT. Encoded protein: CASRGAGGLVQPQHF.

This chain's CDR3 is CASSYLTSGTLDTQYF. The DNA of the CDR3 is TGTGCCAGCAGCTATTTGACTAGCGGGACGTTAGATACGCAGTATTTT. The chain has TRBV7-8 and TRBJ2-3, with 11 bases aligning to TRBD2. From germline, CDR1 is SGHVS and CDR2 FQNEAQ. Unmatched junction bases numbered 8, after V lost 4 bases and J lost 5 bases. The CDR3 spans 16 residues.

The CDR3 DNA reads TGCAGTGCTCGATCCGGGACCCAGGTCGGGGGCTACACCTTC. Translated, it gives CSARSGTQVGGYTF. The chain joins TRBV20-1 to TRBJ1-2; D may be TRBD1 (5 bases). V was trimmed by 5 bases and J by 8 bases, leaving 21 bases between them. This CDR3 is built from 14 residues. Germline CDR1 reads DFQATT; CDR2 reads SNEGSKA (reference sequence).

The J gene is TRBJ2-1, the V gene TRBV6-2 or TRBV6-3; no reliable D call. CDR3 size: 12 residues. Germline V CDR1 and CDR2: MNHEY, SVGEGT. V lost 6 bases to trimming and J lost 7 bases, with 10 bases between them. CDR3 nucleotide sequence: TGTGCCAGCAGGCCAAGAAGTAATGAGCAGTTCTTC. Protein sequence: CASRPRSNEQFF.

CDR3 nucleotides: TGTGCCTGGAGTGTTAGTATGACTAGCGGGCAGTTCTTC. Translating gives CAWSVSMTSGQFF. V usage is TRBV30 and J usage is TRBJ2-1, with 9 positions matching TRBD2. J lost 12 bases, V lost 0 bases, and 6 bases had no gene match. Germline CDR1 is GTSNPN and CDR2 is SVGIG (reference sequence). There are 13 residues in the CDR3.

J is TRBJ2-1 and V is TRBV6-1; 7 bases are a match to TRBD2. The CDR3 length is 15 residues. The germline CDR1 and CDR2 sequences are MNHNS and SASEGT. V was pared by 5 bases and J by 3 bases, with 7 bases of the junction left unmatched. The CDR3 nucleotides read TGTGCCAGCAGTCCGGACCGGGACTACTACAATGAGCAGTTCTTC. Residues: CASSPDRDYYNEQFF.

A few counts support this clonotype. The chain joins TRBV7-9 to TRBJ2-2; TRBD2 might be the D (6 bases). CDR3 size: 14 residues. Trimming shortened V by 5 bases and J by 2 bases, and 9 bases separated the two germline ends. Germline V gene sequence: CDR1 SEHNR, CDR2 FQNEAQ (reference sequence). DNA for the CDR3: TGTGCCAGCAGCGGGACTGAAAACACCGGGGAGCTGTTTTTT. It codes for CASSGTENTGELFF.

This clonotype was seen only a few times. V and J are TRBV29-1 and TRBJ2-7, with a weak D call TRBD2 (6 bases). V was cut by 8 bases and J by 2 bases, with 25 bases left in between. Germline V lookup: CDR1 SQVTM, CDR2 ANQGSEA. The CDR3 is 16 residues long. The CDR3 is CSIRRDLDWNAYEQYF. The DNA of the CDR3 is TGCAGCATCAGGCGGGACTTGGACTGGAACGCCTACGAGCAGTACTTC.

This clonotype occurred a few times. This sequence joins TRBV12-3 or TRBV12-4 and TRBJ2-2; possible D gene TRBD1, 6 bases. Trimming removed 3 bases at V and 2 bases at J, with 19 bases between. The length of the CDR3 is 18 residues. The CDR3 nucleotides read TGTGCCAGCAGTTTCTCCCTGGACAGAGAAAATAACACCGGGGAGCTGTTTTTT. This gives the protein CASSFSLDRENNTGELFF.

The chain joins TRBV2 to TRBJ1-4, with a weak D call TRBD1 (6 bases). Germline CDR1 is SNHLY and CDR2 is FYNNEI. The V end was cut by 1 base, the J end by 3 bases, with 15 bases between. The CDR3 extends over 17 amino acids. Here the CDR3 DNA reads TGTGCCAGCAGTGAAGGGCGTTGGGGGGCGGCTAATGAAAAACTGTTTTTT. Protein product: CASSEGRWGAANEKLFF.

This clonotype was seen a few times. The genes are TRBV7-9 and TRBJ2-2, with a tentative D call TRBD1 (6 bases). The V gene's germline CDR1 is SEHNR and CDR2 FQNEAQ (reference sequence). The CDR3 is made up of 14 amino acids. Trimming left V 6 bases short and J 3 bases short, with 11 bases between. The CDR3 nucleotides are TGTGCCAGCAGGACCGACAGGTACACCGGGGAGCTGTTTTTT. This codes for CASRTDRYTGELFF.

Details on this clonotype: A clone one base away is much larger, so this may be a read error. The chain recombines TRBV29-1 with TRBJ1-4; maybe TRBD1 (5 bases). This CDR3 region has 13 residues. Germline values: CDR1 SQVTM, CDR2 ANQGSEA. The CDR3 protein is CGVALTANEKLFF. The CDR3 DNA sequence: TGCGGCGTTGCCTTGACAGCTAATGAAAAACTGTTTTTT.

The chain has TRBV5-1 and TRBJ2-3, with 10 bases identical to TRBD2. V shed 4 bases and J 12 bases; nucleotides not matched to a gene: 11. Germline V CDR1 and CDR2: SGHRS, YFSETQ. This CDR3 is built from 14 residues. CDR3 amino acids: CASSILAGTDPQYF. The CDR3 DNA reads TGCGCCAGCAGCATACTAGCGGGGACAGATCCCCAGTATTTT.

This clonotype showed up many times. V gene TRBV12-3 or TRBV12-4 combines with J gene TRBJ2-3, with D maybe TRBD2 (5 bases). CDR3 length: 13 residues. V was cut by 6 bases and J by 6 bases, with 13 bases left in between. CDR3 bases: TGTGCCAGCAGCCCTAGCTCTCGGGATACGCAGTATTTT. Its protein product is CASSPSSRDTQYF.

V usage is TRBV12-3 or TRBV12-4 and J usage is TRBJ2-3; 8 positions agree with TRBD2. J gave up 5 bases and V 9 bases, and 7 bases lay outside the gene matches. The CDR3 runs to 13 residues. Written as DNA, the CDR3 is TGTGCCAGTTTCGGGGGGGCCGGAGATACGCAGTATTTT. The encoded protein is CASFGGAGDTQYF.

This clonotype appeared a few times. V gene TRBV7-9 combines with J gene TRBJ2-6; D may be TRBD1 (5 bases). Germline V lookup: CDR1 SEHNR, CDR2 FQNEAQ (reference sequence). CDR3 length: 16 residues. V lost 2 bases to trimming and J lost 6 bases, with 14 bases between them. CDR3 in DNA: TGTGCCAGCAGCTTATTGGGGCGCCTGTCGGCCAACGTCCTGACTTTC. Translation gives CASSLLGRLSANVLTF.